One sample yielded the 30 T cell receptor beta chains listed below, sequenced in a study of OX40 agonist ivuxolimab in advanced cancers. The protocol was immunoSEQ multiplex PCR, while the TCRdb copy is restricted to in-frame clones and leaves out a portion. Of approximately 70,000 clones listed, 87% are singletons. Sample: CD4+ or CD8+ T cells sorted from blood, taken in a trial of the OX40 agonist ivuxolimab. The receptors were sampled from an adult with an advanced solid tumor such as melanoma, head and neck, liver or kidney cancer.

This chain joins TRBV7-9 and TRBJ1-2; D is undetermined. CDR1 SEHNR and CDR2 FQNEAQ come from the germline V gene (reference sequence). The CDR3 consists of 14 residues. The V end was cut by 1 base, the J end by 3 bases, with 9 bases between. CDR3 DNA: TGTGCCAGCAGCTTAGTTCCCGGCGACTATGGCTACACCTTC. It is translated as CASSLVPGDYGYTF.

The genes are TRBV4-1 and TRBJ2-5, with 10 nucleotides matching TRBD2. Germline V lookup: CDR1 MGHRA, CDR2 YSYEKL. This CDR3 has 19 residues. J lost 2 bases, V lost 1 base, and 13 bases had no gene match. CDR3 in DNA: TGCGCCAGCAGCCAAGGGCTAGCGGGAGATCGGGTCTGGCAAGAGACCCAGTACTTC. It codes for CASSQGLAGDRVWQETQYF.

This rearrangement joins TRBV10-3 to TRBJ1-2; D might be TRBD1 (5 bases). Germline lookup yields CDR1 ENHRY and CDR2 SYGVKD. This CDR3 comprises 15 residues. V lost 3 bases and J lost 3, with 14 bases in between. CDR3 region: CAISDARGSDYGYTF. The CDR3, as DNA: TGTGCCATCAGTGATGCTAGGGGATCGGACTATGGCTACACCTTC.

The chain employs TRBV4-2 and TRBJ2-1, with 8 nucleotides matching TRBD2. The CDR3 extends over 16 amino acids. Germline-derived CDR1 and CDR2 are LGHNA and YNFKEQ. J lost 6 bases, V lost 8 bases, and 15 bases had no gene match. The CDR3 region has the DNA TGTGCCAGCTCCCAAACGGGAGGGCCTATCCCCAATGAGCAGTTCTTC. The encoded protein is CASSQTGGPIPNEQFF.

This chain's CDR3 is CASSPGTADNTIYF. DNA for the CDR3: TGTGCCAGCAGCCCCGGGACGGCGGACAACACCATATATTTT. The rearrangement uses TRBV6-5 and TRBJ1-3; D is possibly TRBD1 (5 bases). V lost 6 bases and J 7 bases, leaving 16 bases between the germline ends. The CDR3 is 14 residues long. Germline values: CDR1 MNHEY, CDR2 SVGAGI.

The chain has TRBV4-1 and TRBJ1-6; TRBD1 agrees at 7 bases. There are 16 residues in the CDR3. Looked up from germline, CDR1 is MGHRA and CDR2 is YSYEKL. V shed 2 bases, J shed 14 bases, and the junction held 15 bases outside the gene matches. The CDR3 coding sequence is TGCGCCAGCAGCCAAACTCACCGGGACAGATCCAGAACCCTCCACTTT. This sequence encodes CASSQTHRDRSRTLHF.

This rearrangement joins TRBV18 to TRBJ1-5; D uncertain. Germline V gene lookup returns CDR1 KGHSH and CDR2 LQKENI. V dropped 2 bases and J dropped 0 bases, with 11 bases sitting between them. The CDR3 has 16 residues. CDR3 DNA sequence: TGTGCCAGCTCACCAGGAGCCCCGGGTAGCAATCAGCCCCAGCATTTT. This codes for CASSPGAPGSNQPQHF.

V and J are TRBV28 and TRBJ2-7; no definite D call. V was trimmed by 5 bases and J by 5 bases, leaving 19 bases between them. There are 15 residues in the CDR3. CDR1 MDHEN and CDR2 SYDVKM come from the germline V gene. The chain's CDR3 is CASSKQLLGSNEQYF. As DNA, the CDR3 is TGTGCCAGCAGTAAACAGCTCCTAGGTTCGAACGAGCAGTACTTC.

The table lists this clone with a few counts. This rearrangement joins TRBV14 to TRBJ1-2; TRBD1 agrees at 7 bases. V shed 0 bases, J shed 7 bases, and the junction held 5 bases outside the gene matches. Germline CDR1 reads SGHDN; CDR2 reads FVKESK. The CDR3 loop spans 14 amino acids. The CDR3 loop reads CASSQDRTGFGYTF. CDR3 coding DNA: TGTGCCAGCAGCCAAGACCGGACAGGATTTGGCTACACCTTC.

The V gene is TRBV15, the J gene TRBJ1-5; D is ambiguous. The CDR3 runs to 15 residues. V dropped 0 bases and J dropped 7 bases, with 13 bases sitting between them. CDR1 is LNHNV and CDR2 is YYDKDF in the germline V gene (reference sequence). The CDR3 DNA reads TGTGCCACCAGCAGAGATCTTGAGGGCAGGCAGCCCCAGCATTTT. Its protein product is CATSRDLEGRQPQHF.

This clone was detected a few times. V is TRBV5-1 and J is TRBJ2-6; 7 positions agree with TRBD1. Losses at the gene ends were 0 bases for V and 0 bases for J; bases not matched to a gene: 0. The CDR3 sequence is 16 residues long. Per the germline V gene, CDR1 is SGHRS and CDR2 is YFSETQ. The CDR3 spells CASSLAGGSGANVLTF. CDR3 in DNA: TGCGCCAGCAGCTTGGCAGGGGGCTCTGGGGCCAACGTCCTGACTTTC.

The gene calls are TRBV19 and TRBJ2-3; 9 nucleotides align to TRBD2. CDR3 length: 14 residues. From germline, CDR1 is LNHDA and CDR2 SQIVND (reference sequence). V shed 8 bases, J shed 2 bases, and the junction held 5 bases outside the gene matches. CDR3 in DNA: TGTGCCAGTGGGCTAGCGGGGACCACAGATACGCAGTATTTT. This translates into CASGLAGTTDTQYF.

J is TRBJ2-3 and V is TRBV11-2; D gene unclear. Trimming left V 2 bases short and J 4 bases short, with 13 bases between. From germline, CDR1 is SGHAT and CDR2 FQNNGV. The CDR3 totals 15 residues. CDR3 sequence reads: CASSLSALLPDTQYF. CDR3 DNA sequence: TGTGCCAGCAGCTTATCAGCTCTCCTCCCAGATACGCAGTATTTT.

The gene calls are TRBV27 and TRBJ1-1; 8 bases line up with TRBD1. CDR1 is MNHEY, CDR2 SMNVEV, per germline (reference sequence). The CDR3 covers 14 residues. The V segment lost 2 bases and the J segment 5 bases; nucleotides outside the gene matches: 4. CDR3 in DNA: TGTGCCAGCAGTTTACGGACAGGGCGTACTGAAGCTTTCTTT. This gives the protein CASSLRTGRTEAFF.

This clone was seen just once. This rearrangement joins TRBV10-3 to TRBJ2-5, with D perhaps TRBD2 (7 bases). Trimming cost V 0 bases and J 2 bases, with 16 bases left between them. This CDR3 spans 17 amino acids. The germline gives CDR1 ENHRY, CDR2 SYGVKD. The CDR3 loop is CAISESQGSGFQETQYF. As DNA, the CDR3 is TGTGCCATCAGTGAGTCACAGGGTAGCGGGTTTCAAGAGACCCAGTACTTC.

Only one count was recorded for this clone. The CDR3 coding sequence is TGTGCCACCAGCATTCCCGGCGGACAGGGGGGCTACACCTTC. Translated: CATSIPGGQGGYTF. The V gene is TRBV15, the J gene TRBJ1-2, with TRBD1 matching over 9 bases. CDR1 and CDR2 (germline): LNHNV, YYDKDF (reference sequence). V trimming: 4 bases; J trimming: 8 bases; junction bases outside the gene matches: 8. The CDR3 is made up of 14 amino acids.

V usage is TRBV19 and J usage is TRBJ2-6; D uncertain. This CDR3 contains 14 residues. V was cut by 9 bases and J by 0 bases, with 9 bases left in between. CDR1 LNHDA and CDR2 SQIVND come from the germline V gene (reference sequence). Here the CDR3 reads CASRQTSGANVLTF. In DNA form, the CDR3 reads TGTGCCAGCAGGCAGACCTCTGGGGCCAACGTCCTGACTTTC.

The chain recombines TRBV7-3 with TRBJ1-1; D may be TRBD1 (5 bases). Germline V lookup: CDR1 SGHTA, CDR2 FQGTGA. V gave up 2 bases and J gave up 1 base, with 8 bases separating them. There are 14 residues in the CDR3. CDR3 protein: CASSLAGGNTEAFF. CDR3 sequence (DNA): TGTGCCAGCAGCTTAGCGGGGGGGAACACTGAAGCTTTCTTT.

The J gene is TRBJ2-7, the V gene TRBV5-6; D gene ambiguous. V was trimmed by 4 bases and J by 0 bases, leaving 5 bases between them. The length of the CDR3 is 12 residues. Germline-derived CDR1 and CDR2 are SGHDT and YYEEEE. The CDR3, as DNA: TGTGCCAGCAGCCGCCTCTCCTACGAGCAGTACTTC. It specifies CASSRLSYEQYF.

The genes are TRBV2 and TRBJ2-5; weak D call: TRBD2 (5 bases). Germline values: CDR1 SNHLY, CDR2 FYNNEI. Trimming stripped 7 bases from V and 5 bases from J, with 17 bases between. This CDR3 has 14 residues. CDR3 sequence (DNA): TGTGCCAGCACCCCCCGGGCCGGCGGGGAGACCCAGTACTTC. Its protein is CASTPRAGGETQYF.

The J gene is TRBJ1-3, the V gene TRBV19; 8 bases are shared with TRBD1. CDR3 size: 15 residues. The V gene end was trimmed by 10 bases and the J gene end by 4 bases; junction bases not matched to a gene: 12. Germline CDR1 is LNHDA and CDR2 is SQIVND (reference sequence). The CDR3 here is CATTSGQGRGNTIYF. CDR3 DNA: TGTGCCACTACGAGTGGACAGGGTAGGGGAAACACCATATATTTT.

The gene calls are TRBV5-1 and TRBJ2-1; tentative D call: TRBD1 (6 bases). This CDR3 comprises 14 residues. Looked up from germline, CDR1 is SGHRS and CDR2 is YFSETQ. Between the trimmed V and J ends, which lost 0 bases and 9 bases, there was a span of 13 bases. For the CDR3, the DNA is TGCGCCAGCAGCTTGGGACAGGTTGGATTTGAGCAGTTCTTC. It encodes CASSLGQVGFEQFF.

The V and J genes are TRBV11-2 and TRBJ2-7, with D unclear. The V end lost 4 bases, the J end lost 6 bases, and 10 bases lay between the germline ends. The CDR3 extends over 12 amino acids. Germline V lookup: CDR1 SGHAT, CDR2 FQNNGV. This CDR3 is CASSSEMGEQYF. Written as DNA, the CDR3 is TGTGCCAGCAGCTCCGAGATGGGCGAGCAGTACTTC.

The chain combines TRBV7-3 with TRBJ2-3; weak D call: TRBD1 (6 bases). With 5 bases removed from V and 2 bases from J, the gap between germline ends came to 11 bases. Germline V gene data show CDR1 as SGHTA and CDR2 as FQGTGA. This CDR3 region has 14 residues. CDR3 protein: CASSKRTVTDTQYF. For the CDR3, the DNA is TGTGCCAGCAGCAAGCGGACAGTCACAGATACGCAGTATTTT.

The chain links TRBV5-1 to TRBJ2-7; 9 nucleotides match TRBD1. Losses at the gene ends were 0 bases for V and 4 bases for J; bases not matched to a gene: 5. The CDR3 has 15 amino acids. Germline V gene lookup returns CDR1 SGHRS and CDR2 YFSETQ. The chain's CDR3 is CASSLAGTGRYEQYF. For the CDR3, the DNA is TGCGCCAGCAGCTTGGCCGGGACAGGGAGGTACGAGCAGTACTTC.

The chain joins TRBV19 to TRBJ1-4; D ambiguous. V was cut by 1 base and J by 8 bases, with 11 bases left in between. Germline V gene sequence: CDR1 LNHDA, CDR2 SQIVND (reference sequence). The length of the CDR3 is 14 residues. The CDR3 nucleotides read TGTGCCAGTAGTATAGGAAGAAACAAAGAAAAACTGTTTTTT. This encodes CASSIGRNKEKLFF.

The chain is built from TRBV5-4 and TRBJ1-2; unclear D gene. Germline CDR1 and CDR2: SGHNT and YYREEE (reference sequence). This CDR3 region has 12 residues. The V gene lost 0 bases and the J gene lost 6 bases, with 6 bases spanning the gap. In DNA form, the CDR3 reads TGTGCCAGCAGCTTGGACTCGGATGGCTACACCTTC. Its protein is CASSLDSDGYTF.

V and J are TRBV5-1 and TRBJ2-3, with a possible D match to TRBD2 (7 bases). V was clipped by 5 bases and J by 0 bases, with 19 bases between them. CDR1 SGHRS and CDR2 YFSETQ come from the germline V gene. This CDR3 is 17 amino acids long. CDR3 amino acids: CASSPFTGGPSTDTQYF. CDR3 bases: TGCGCCAGCAGTCCGTTTACCGGGGGGCCCAGCACAGATACGCAGTATTTT.

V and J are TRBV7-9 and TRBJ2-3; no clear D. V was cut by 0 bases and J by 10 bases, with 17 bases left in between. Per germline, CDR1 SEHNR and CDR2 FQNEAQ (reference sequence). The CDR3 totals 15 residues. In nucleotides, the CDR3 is TGTGCCAGCAGCTTAGCAGTCACTCAGCCTCGGGCGCAGTATTTT. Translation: CASSLAVTQPRAQYF.

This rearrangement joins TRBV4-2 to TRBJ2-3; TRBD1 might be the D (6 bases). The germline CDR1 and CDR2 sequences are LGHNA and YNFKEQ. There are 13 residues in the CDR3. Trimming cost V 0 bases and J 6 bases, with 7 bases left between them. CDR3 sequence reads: CASSQDQGDTQYF. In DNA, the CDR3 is TGTGCCAGCAGCCAAGATCAGGGGGATACGCAGTATTTT.